A selection of T cell receptor beta chains follows, all from one sample in a study of T cell repertoires in cytomegalovirus infection. TCRdb recomputed calls from the reads with MiXCR, one row per CDR3 protein. The sample consists of around 430,000 distinct CDR3 sequences, about 44% of them appearing once. For these TCRs, the target antigens are not known. The sample was cultured PBMCs, taken from culture after CMV antigen stimulation. The receptors here all came from a human donor in good health (CMV status not recorded). Some clones in this sample may be carry-over from other donors' samples. CDR3s include the opening cysteine and the closing phenylalanine or tryptophan. The order of the fields is V gene, D gene, clone size, J gene, CDR3 protein, CDR3 DNA. D genes are given only for firm matches. Some rows have no size entry. The others give once, few or many, or a class for an expanded clone.

TRBV2	.	.	TRBJ1-1	CASSETHLVGFF	TGTGCCAGCAGTGAAACACATCTAGTGGGTTTCTTT
TRBV7-2	.	.	TRBJ1-3	CASSLAGANTIYF	TGTGCCAGCAGCTTAGCAGGGGCTAACACCATATATTTT
TRBV7-2	.	many	TRBJ2-3	CASSLAGITDTQYF	TGTGCCAGCAGCTTAGCGGGAATCACAGATACGCAGTATTTT
TRBV12-3/TRBV12-4	TRBD2	few	TRBJ2-7	CASSGGLAGDVSYEQYF	TGTGCCAGCAGTGGGGGACTAGCGGGAGATGTCTCCTACGAGCAGTACTTC
TRBV19	.	.	TRBJ2-1	CASSPDSVYNEQFF	TGTGCCAGTAGTCCGGACTCCGTCTACAATGAGCAGTTCTTC
TRBV12-3/TRBV12-4	.	.	TRBJ2-7	CASSLQVEQYF	TGTGCCAGCAGTTTACAGGTCGAGCAGTACTTC
TRBV20-1	.	.	TRBJ1-5	CSARDRTYGNQPQHF	TGCAGTGCTAGAGACAGAACCTACGGCAATCAGCCCCAGCATTTT
TRBV12-3/TRBV12-4	.	few	TRBJ1-5	CASSLISRGLLGNQPQHF	TGTGCCAGCAGTTTAATCTCTAGGGGTTTATTGGGCAATCAGCCCCAGCATTTT
TRBV30	.	.	TRBJ1-1	CAWSVTRYMTEAFF	TGTGCCTGGAGTGTAACCCGCTATATGACTGAAGCTTTCTTT
TRBV5-4	TRBD2	.	TRBJ2-1	CASSQTSGGNNEQFF	TGTGCCAGCAGCCAGACTAGCGGGGGGAACAATGAGCAGTTCTTC
TRBV27	.	.	TRBJ1-6	CASSLSTGSWGGIESPLHF	TGTGCCAGCAGTTTATCCACGGGTTCGTGGGGGGGGATAGAGTCACCCCTCCACTTT
TRBV15	.	few	TRBJ2-3	CATSRNLLDTDTQYF	TGTGCCACCAGCAGAAATCTTCTAGACACAGATACGCAGTATTTT
TRBV10-1	TRBD1	.	TRBJ2-1	CASKGDRDF	TGCGCCAGCAAAGGGGACAGGGACTTC
TRBV6-5	TRBD1	.	TRBJ1-1	CASSRTGDTEAFF	TGTGCCAGCAGTCGGACAGGGGACACTGAAGCTTTCTTT
TRBV29-1	TRBD2	.	TRBJ2-1	CSVRAGGDEQFF	TGCAGCGTTCGTGCGGGAGGGGATGAGCAGTTCTTC
TRBV7-6	.	few	TRBJ1-1	CASRQGRETEAFF	TGTGCCAGCCGGCAGGGAAGAGAAACTGAAGCTTTCTTT
TRBV6-1	.	.	TRBJ1-1	CASSERDGMNTEAFF	TGTGCCAGCAGTGAAAGGGACGGTATGAACACTGAAGCTTTCTTT
TRBV7-2	.	few	TRBJ2-7	CASRPAGLQGIYEQYF	TGTGCCAGCAGGCCCGCGGGATTACAGGGGATCTACGAGCAGTACTTC
TRBV27	.	.	TRBJ2-7	CASGGGSSYEQYF	TGTGCCAGCGGCGGCGGAAGCTCCTACGAGCAGTACTTC
TRBV5-4	TRBD1	.	TRBJ1-2	CASSFRGLGSGYTF	TGTGCCAGCAGCTTCAGGGGGCTCGGGAGTGGCTACACCTTC
TRBV6-2/TRBV6-3	TRBD1	few	TRBJ2-7	CASSYSKDRGRYEQYF	TGTGCCAGCAGTTACTCGAAGGACAGGGGGAGGTACGAGCAGTACTTC
TRBV7-2	TRBD2	few	TRBJ2-3	CASSLATLAGDTQYF	TGTGCCAGCAGCTTAGCTACGCTAGCGGGAGATACGCAGTATTTT
TRBV5-4	TRBD1	few	TRBJ1-1	CASSPGDRKNTEAFF	TGTGCCAGCAGCCCTGGGGACAGGAAGAACACTGAAGCTTTCTTT
TRBV7-4	.	once	TRBJ2-7	CASSPPSYERYF	TGTGCCAGCAGCCCCCCCAGCTACGAGCGGTACTTC
TRBV12-3/TRBV12-4	.	.	TRBJ2-5	CASTGSRWETQYF	TGTGCCAGTACCGGGAGTCGATGGGAGACCCAGTACTTC
TRBV6-1	TRBD2	.	TRBJ2-2	CASGRAGTGRTGELFF	TGTGCCAGCGGGAGGGCAGGAACGGGACGAACCGGGGAGCTGTTTTTT
TRBV7-9	.	.	TRBJ1-1	CASSLFDGGTEAFF	TGTGCCAGCAGCTTATTCGACGGGGGCACTGAAGCTTTCTTT
TRBV4-3	.	few	TRBJ2-3	CASSQARVGSEWADTQYF	TGCGCCAGCAGCCAAGCCAGGGTAGGAAGCGAGTGGGCAGATACGCAGTATTTT
TRBV19	TRBD2	.	TRBJ2-3	CASSIVGGSVADTQYF	TGTGCCAGTAGTATAGTCGGCGGGAGTGTGGCAGATACGCAGTATTTT
TRBV7-9	.	few	TRBJ2-5	CASSVRRDGTQETQYF	TGTGCCAGCAGCGTCAGAAGGGACGGAACCCAAGAGACCCAGTACTTC
TRBV4-1	.	once	TRBJ2-1	CASSQGRNTRNEQFF	TGCGCCAGCAGCCAAGGGAGGAATACCCGGAATGAGCAGTTCTTC
TRBV6-5	.	.	TRBJ2-3	CASSYGQMDTQYF	TGTGCCAGCAGTTACGGGCAAATGGATACGCAGTATTTT
TRBV12-3/TRBV12-4	TRBD1	.	TRBJ1-1	CASSWTDRAGEAFF	TGTGCCAGCAGCTGGACGGACAGGGCGGGTGAAGCTTTCTTT
TRBV7-2	.	.	TRBJ2-1	CASSRRGGPGNEQFF	TGTGCCAGCAGCCGGAGGGGGGGGCCGGGAAATGAGCAGTTCTTC
TRBV25-1	.	.	TRBJ2-1	CASSDAVLARGNEQFF	TGTGCCAGCAGTGATGCGGTACTAGCAAGGGGCAATGAGCAGTTCTTC
TRBV5-1	TRBD1	once	TRBJ2-1	CASSWGTGAYEQFF	TGCGCCAGCAGCTGGGGGACAGGGGCGTATGAGCAGTTCTTC
TRBV7-4	TRBD1	.	TRBJ2-4	CASGTARGNIQYF	TGTGCCAGCGGGACAGCGAGGGGAAACATTCAGTACTTC
TRBV7-2	.	.	TRBJ1-2	CASSFSRRTDGYTF	TGTGCCAGCAGCTTTAGCCGCCGGACCGATGGCTACACCTTC
TRBV19	.	.	TRBJ2-7	CASSPPTTYEQYF	TGTGCCAGTAGCCCCCCGACTACCTACGAGCAGTACTTC
TRBV11-2	.	few	TRBJ2-1	CASSLPLTGDEQFF	TGTGCCAGCAGCTTACCCCTTACGGGAGATGAGCAGTTCTTC
TRBV7-2	.	.	TRBJ1-1	CASGGKGWENTEAFF	TGTGCCAGCGGGGGGAAGGGGTGGGAGAACACTGAAGCTTTCTTT
TRBV27	.	once	TRBJ2-2	CASSITGFGHTGELFF	TGTGCCAGCAGTATCACAGGTTTTGGTCACACCGGGGAGCTGTTTTTT
TRBV12-3/TRBV12-4	TRBD1	.	TRBJ1-1	CASSPGQGDTEAFF	TGTGCCAGCAGCCCTGGACAGGGCGACACTGAAGCTTTCTTT
TRBV25-1	.	.	TRBJ2-1	CASSGSGPPGPYNEQFF	TGTGCCAGCAGTGGATCCGGACCCCCAGGGCCCTACAATGAGCAGTTCTTC
TRBV7-2	.	few	TRBJ2-7	CASSAGPAYEQYF	TGTGCCAGCAGCGCGGGCCCAGCCTACGAGCAGTACTTC
TRBV11-3	.	.	TRBJ2-1	CASSLVSGNNEQFF	TGTGCCAGCAGCTTAGTTTCAGGTAACAATGAGCAGTTCTTC
TRBV6-4	.	few	TRBJ2-4	CASSLTEGNIQYF	TGTGCCAGCAGTCTCACAGAGGGGAACATTCAGTACTTC
TRBV7-9	.	.	TRBJ2-5	CASSFEGEQTQYF	TGTGCCAGCAGCTTCGAGGGAGAGCAGACCCAGTACTTC
TRBV7-2	TRBD1	.	TRBJ1-1	CASNLGQANTEAFF	TGTGCCAGCAACCTGGGACAGGCCAACACTGAAGCTTTCTTT
TRBV27	.	.	TRBJ2-7	CASAFRGNSYEQYF	TGTGCCAGTGCCTTTCGGGGAAACTCCTACGAGCAGTACTTC
TRBV28	.	.	TRBJ2-5	CASSLMGEETQYF	TGTGCCAGCAGTTTGATGGGGGAAGAGACCCAGTACTTC
TRBV6-1	.	.	TRBJ1-1	CASSDFGHLNTEAFF	TGTGCCAGCAGTGACTTTGGGCACCTGAACACTGAAGCTTTCTTT
TRBV6-1	.	few	TRBJ1-5	CASSEDIRGGQPQHF	TGTGCCAGCAGTGAAGACATCAGGGGAGGTCAGCCCCAGCATTTT
TRBV7-2	.	few	TRBJ2-3	CASSLEAREDTQYF	TGTGCCAGCAGCTTAGAGGCTAGGGAAGATACGCAGTATTTT